This TCR beta chain was identified during a study of identical twins. Study-level points and caveats: The study drew conclusions from cross-sectional statistical analysis, not from following the same donors.

CDR1 and CDR2 from the germline V gene are DFQATT and SNEGSKA (reference sequence). CDR3 length: 16 amino acids. The V gene end was trimmed by 0 bases and the J gene end by 3 bases; junction bases not matched to a gene: 6. Unique molecular identifiers were present on the cDNA, which also gained a universal primer site by template switching. TCRdb reprocessed the 5' RACE reads via MiXCR and lists one record per CDR3 protein. Of fewer than 800,000 distinct CDR3 sequences listed, under 8.5% are singletons. Ten or more counts support this clonotype. Its antigen is unidentified. Another study also made use of these data, one on yellow fever vaccine responses in identical twins.

This clonotype was sampled from a woman aged 18-30 years in good health. The sequenced material came from PBMCs. The chain joins TRBV20-1 to TRBJ1-4; TRBD1 aligns across 8 bases. The CDR3: CSARERQGAANEKLFF. The CDR3 DNA reads as TGCAGTGCTAGAGAAAGGCAGGGGGCGGCTAATGAAAAACTGTTTTTT.